The 18 T cell receptor beta chains below were found in one sample sequenced in a study of blood T cell repertoires in COVID-19. Assay used: immunoSEQ multiplex PCR; TCRdb lists only in-frame clones, some missing. Of 40,000 to 65,000 clones listed, 86% were seen once; the top ten hold approximately 12%. The sequenced material came from peripheral blood. All receptors come from a man between 65 and 85 years old with active COVID-19.

The chain joins TRBV28 to TRBJ2-7; no reliable D call. The length of the CDR3 is 13 residues. Germline CDR1 and CDR2: MDHEN and SYDVKM. The CDR3 DNA follows: TGTACCTCATCCGTTGGCACAACCTACGAGCAGTACTTC. Its translation is CTSSVGTTYEQYF.

This clone was picked up a small number of times. The chain links TRBV15 to TRBJ1-3; D may be TRBD1 (6 bases). Germline lookup yields CDR1 LNHNV and CDR2 YYDKDF (reference sequence). The ends were cut back, 0 bases at V and 0 bases at J, with 9 bases in the middle. This CDR3 spans 16 amino acids. CDR3 coding DNA: TGTGCCACCAGCAGAGATTTGGACAGCTCTGGAAACACCATATATTTT. Translating gives CATSRDLDSSGNTIYF. The full variable domain, completed using reference TRBV15 and TRBJ1-3, is DAMVIQNPRYQVTQFGKPVTLSCSQTLNHNVMYWYQQKSSQAPKLLFHYYDKDFNNEADTPDNFQSRRPNTSFCFLDIRSPGLGDTAMYLCATSRDLDSSGNTIYFGEGSWLTVV.

The rearrangement links TRBV2 to TRBJ1-4; D possibly corresponds to TRBD1 (5 bases). The CDR3 length is 15 residues. V was pared by 8 bases and J by 8 bases, with 21 bases between. Germline V gene lookup returns CDR1 SNHLY and CDR2 FYNNEI. CDR3 protein: CASLRRADNREKLFF. The DNA for the CDR3 is TGTGCCAGCCTTCGAAGGGCGGACAATAGAGAAAAACTGTTTTTT.

The rearrangement joins TRBV2 to TRBJ2-1; TRBD2 matches at 10 bases. Germline loops: CDR1 SNHLY, CDR2 FYNNEI. The CDR3 contains 13 residues. The V gene end was trimmed by 11 bases and the J gene end by 5 bases; junction bases not matched to a gene: 6. CDR3 nucleotide sequence: TGTGCCGGAGCGGGGGGGCCAGACAATGAGCAGTTCTTC. Translation: CAGAGGPDNEQFF.

The CDR3 DNA is TGTGCCACCAGTGAGACCCGGGGTCAGCCCCAGCATTTT. Its translation: CATSETRGQPQHF. This chain joins TRBV24-1 and TRBJ1-5, with D uncertain. The CDR3 sequence is 13 residues long. Deletions cut 4 bases from V and 6 bases from J, with 9 bases between. Germline loops: CDR1 KGHDR, CDR2 SFDVKD.

The CDR3 nucleotides are TGTGCCAGTAGTACACAGGGGGCCGCTGGGGCCAACGTCCTGACTTTC. This encodes CASSTQGAAGANVLTF. This rearrangement joins TRBV19 to TRBJ2-6; 9 bases are shared with TRBD1. The J segment lost 2 bases and the V segment lost 4 bases, leaving 3 bases of the junction unmatched. This CDR3 spans 16 amino acids. In germline, CDR1 is LNHDA, CDR2 SQIVND (reference sequence).

This chain connects TRBV7-3 to TRBJ2-1; 7 bases map to TRBD1. The CDR3 covers 16 residues. Germline loops: CDR1 SGHTA, CDR2 FQGTGA. V was pared by 2 bases and J by 7 bases, with 11 bases of the junction left unmatched. The CDR3 region has the DNA TGTGCCAGCAGCTTAGGGACAGCCACTCTTTTGAATGAGCAGTTCTTC. Its translation is CASSLGTATLLNEQFF.

This clone was seen just once. The chain recombines TRBV3-1 (or the pseudogene TRBV3-2) with TRBJ2-1; 9 nucleotides agree with TRBD1. CDR1 is LGHDT and CDR2 is YNNKEL in the germline V gene (reference sequence). V lost 3 bases, J lost 6 bases, and 6 bases stayed unmatched. The CDR3 consists of 15 residues. CDR3 in DNA: TGTGCCAGCAGCCAGCCGGGACAGGGCAGCAATGAGCAGTTCTTC. Translation gives CASSQPGQGSNEQFF.

The table lists this clone with a count of one. V is TRBV29-1 and J is TRBJ2-1; D gene uncertain. This CDR3 is built from 12 residues. Germline values: CDR1 SQVTM, CDR2 ANQGSEA. The germline V and J ends were trimmed by 5 bases and 6 bases, with 11 bases remaining between them. CDR3 sequence: CSVMGESNEQFF. The CDR3 nucleotides read TGCAGCGTTATGGGCGAGAGCAATGAGCAGTTCTTC.

The J gene is TRBJ2-1, the V gene TRBV6-5; D perhaps matches TRBD1 (5 bases). Looked up from germline, CDR1 is MNHEY and CDR2 is SVGAGI. This CDR3 has 12 residues. V lost 6 bases, J lost 7 bases, and 10 bases lay in between. CDR3 nucleotides: TGTGCCAGCAGCACCCCAGGGAATGAGCAGTTCTTC. It codes for CASSTPGNEQFF.

The V gene is TRBV27, the J gene TRBJ1-2, with D possibly being TRBD1 (5 bases). Germline V lookup: CDR1 MNHEY, CDR2 SMNVEV (reference sequence). The V and J ends lost 6 bases and 4 bases respectively, with 12 bases between them. This CDR3 is built from 13 residues. CDR3 region: CASSGTGLYGYTF. The CDR3 DNA reads as TGTGCCAGCAGCGGGACGGGACTCTATGGCTACACCTTC.

V is TRBV5-6 and J is TRBJ1-5; D not certain. The ends were cut back, 0 bases at V and 7 bases at J, with 8 bases in the middle. The CDR3 extends over 13 amino acids. Germline assignment: CDR1 SGHDT and CDR2 YYEEEE. CDR3 coding DNA: TGTGCCAGCAGCTTGGGGCAGTACCAGCCCCAGCATTTT. Translating it yields CASSLGQYQPQHF.

The chain uses TRBV11-2 and TRBJ1-5, with a tentative D call TRBD1 (6 bases). The CDR3 extends over 16 amino acids. Germline CDR1 SGHAT, CDR2 FQNNGV. The ends were cut back, 5 bases at V and 6 bases at J, with 20 bases in the middle. DNA for the CDR3: TGTGCCAGCAGCCGACCTCAGGGGTTAGACACTCAGCCCCAGCATTTT. Translated, it gives CASSRPQGLDTQPQHF.

Here the CDR3 DNA reads TGTGCCAGCAGCGTCCGGGCGGGGGCTCCCTATGGCTACACCTTC. This sequence encodes CASSVRAGAPYGYTF. The chain employs TRBV9 and TRBJ1-2; weak D call: TRBD1 (6 bases). From germline, CDR1 is SGDLS and CDR2 YYNGEE. The CDR3 is made up of 15 amino acids. The V and J ends lost 2 bases and 4 bases respectively, with 15 bases between them.

This sequence joins TRBV28 and TRBJ2-1, with TRBD1 identical over 8 bases. The V and J ends lost 1 base and 7 bases, in that order; junction bases with no gene match: 6. The CDR3 is 15 residues long. CDR1 and CDR2 (germline): MDHEN, SYDVKM. CDR3 nucleotide sequence: TGTGCCAGCAGTTTATCGGGGACAGGTGGGAATGAGCAGTTCTTC. This translates into CASSLSGTGGNEQFF.

CDR3 DNA sequence: TGTGCCTGGACCCGGGCTAGCGGGGGGGTAATCGGGGAGCTGTTTTTT. It translates to CAWTRASGGVIGELFF. V gene TRBV30 combines with J gene TRBJ2-2; 12 bases fit TRBD2. With V trimmed by 4 bases and J by 7 bases, 10 bases remained unmatched. The CDR3 covers 16 residues. Germline values: CDR1 GTSNPN, CDR2 SVGIG (reference sequence).

V gene TRBV4-1 combines with J gene TRBJ2-3, with 9 bases lining up with TRBD2. Germline assignment: CDR1 MGHRA and CDR2 YSYEKL. This CDR3 region has 15 residues. V was pared by 0 bases and J by 4 bases, with 2 bases of the junction left unmatched. Written as DNA, the CDR3 is TGCGCCAGCAGCCAAGAGGCTAGCGGGGCAGATACGCAGTATTTT. Translating gives CASSQEASGADTQYF.

The CDR3 protein is CASGLVQGVVGQGDTEAFF. The CDR3 DNA follows: TGTGCTAGTGGTTTGGTACAAGGTGTCGTGGGACAGGGGGACACTGAAGCTTTCTTT. The chain carries TRBV12-5 and TRBJ1-1; 11 nucleotides agree with TRBD1. The CDR3 spans 19 residues. V dropped 0 bases and J dropped 3; count of bases not matched to a gene: 12. From germline, CDR1 is LGHNT and CDR2 FRNRAP.